This T cell receptor (beta chain) was retrieved from a study of cytomegalovirus exposure and HLA in healthy donors. Study in general: From roughly 180 million T cells, an earlier analysis saw 110 million or so unique TCR beta sequences.

A word on this clone: What it binds is unknown.

Study-wide results and limits: When a later analysis compared HLA-associated TCR beta chains with equally common others, the HLA-associated chains turned out to be more clonally expanded and to have lower generation probabilities.

The PCR was carried out with 60 Vbeta primers and 13 Jbeta primers. The method was immunoSEQ multiplex PCR; TCRdb's version includes in-frame clones alone and lacks a portion of them. Recorded here are approximately 61,000 clones; the top ten clones represent around 2.1%. The junction had 10 bases not matched to a gene; V was cut back by 0 bases and J by 3 bases. Germline values: CDR1 SGHNT, CDR2 YYREEE (reference sequence). This CDR3 region has 17 residues. This clonotype originated in a woman aged 18-29 years in good health and CMV-seronegative. The sample comprised PBMCs. The chain uses TRBV5-4 and TRBJ1-1; 8 positions match TRBD1. CDR3 sequence reads: CASSLATGGQKDTEAFF. CDR3 DNA sequence: TGTGCCAGCAGCTTGGCTACAGGGGGACAGAAGGACACTGAAGCTTTCTTT. Drawing the rest from reference TRBV5-4 and TRBJ1-1, the complete variable domain is ETGVTQSPTHLIKTRGQQVTLRCSSQSGHNTVSWYQQALGQGPQFIFQYYREEENGRGNFPPRFSGLQFPNYSSELNVNALELDDSALYLCASSLATGGQKDTEAFFGQGTRLTVV.